These 18 T cell receptor beta chains originate from one sample sequenced in a study of blood T cell repertoires in COVID-19. Only in-frame clones appear in the TCRdb table, and some are missing; sequencing was by immunoSEQ multiplex PCR. The data contain almost 50,000 clones, around 80% of them singletons. What was sequenced was peripheral blood. Receptor source: a man in his 70s with acute or convalescent COVID-19.

The rearrangement links TRBV6-2 or TRBV6-3 to TRBJ2-6; D is possibly TRBD1 (6 bases). From germline, CDR1 is MNHEY and CDR2 SVGEGT. V was cut by 6 bases and J by 2 bases, with 11 bases left in between. The CDR3 runs to 15 residues. DNA of the CDR3: TGTGCCAGCAGCCAACAGGGTACTGGGGCCAACGTCCTGACTTTC. This sequence encodes CASSQQGTGANVLTF.

V is TRBV18 and J is TRBJ2-1; 8 nucleotides match TRBD1. Germline V gene sequence: CDR1 KGHSH, CDR2 LQKENI. V trimming: 3 bases; J trimming: 5 bases; junction bases outside the gene matches: 0. The CDR3 consists of 13 residues. CDR3: CASSPDRDNEQFF. The CDR3 DNA follows: TGTGCCAGCTCACCGGACAGGGACAATGAGCAGTTCTTC.

This clone was detected a few times. The rearrangement links TRBV29-1 to TRBJ2-5; TRBD2 is a possible D gene (6 bases). In germline, CDR1 is SQVTM, CDR2 ANQGSEA. V was cut by 3 bases and J by 4 bases, with 12 bases left in between. The CDR3 loop spans 13 amino acids. The CDR3 reads CSVEGLARETQYF. CDR3 sequence (DNA): TGCAGCGTTGAGGGACTGGCAAGAGAGACCCAGTACTTC.

This clone came up once. The V gene is TRBV5-1, the J gene TRBJ1-3; 8 bases match TRBD1. V lost 3 bases and J lost 2; bases outside the gene matches: 7. Germline-derived CDR1 and CDR2 are SGHRS and YFSETQ. The CDR3 has 16 amino acids. The CDR3 protein is CASSYNRQGPGNTIYF. CDR3 nucleotide sequence: TGCGCCAGCAGCTACAACCGACAGGGGCCTGGAAACACCATATATTTT.

This clone was counted a single time. The V and J genes are TRBV19 and TRBJ2-7; TRBD1 matches 7 bases. CDR3 length: 15 amino acids. Germline V gene sequence: CDR1 LNHDA, CDR2 SQIVND (reference sequence). The J segment lost 4 bases and the V segment lost 5 bases, leaving 11 bases of the junction unmatched. The CDR3 protein is CASSFARGGGYEQYF. In nucleotides, the CDR3 is TGTGCCAGTAGTTTCGCCCGAGGGGGCGGTTACGAGCAGTACTTC. Filled out from reference TRBV19 and TRBJ2-7, the complete variable domain reads DGGITQSPKYLFRKEGQNVTLSCEQNLNHDAMYWYRQDPGQGLRLIYYSQIVNDFQKGDIAEGYSVSREKKESFPLTVTSAQKNPTAFYLCASSFARGGGYEQYFGPGTRLTVT.

The CDR3 loop reads CASSVEPGTLRTDTQYF. The CDR3 nucleotides are TGTGCCAGCAGCGTAGAGCCAGGTACGCTCAGGACAGATACGCAGTATTTT. The chain recombines TRBV9 with TRBJ2-3; D gene uncertain. V was trimmed by 0 bases and J by 3 bases, leaving 17 bases between them. This CDR3 has 17 residues. Germline V gene lookup returns CDR1 SGDLS and CDR2 YYNGEE.

V is TRBV30 and J is TRBJ1-5; TRBD1 might be the D (5 bases). The CDR3 covers 14 residues. Per the germline V gene, CDR1 is GTSNPN and CDR2 is SVGIG (reference sequence). V lost 3 bases to trimming and J lost 8 bases, with 17 bases between them. CDR3 sequence (DNA): TGTGCCTGGAGAGGATTTGGGGGGGATGAGCCCCAGCATTTT. Translating gives CAWRGFGGDEPQHF.

V gene TRBV7-9 combines with J gene TRBJ1-4; 7 nucleotides line up with TRBD1. Germline CDR1 reads SEHNR; CDR2 reads FQNEAQ (reference sequence). Losses at the gene ends were 5 bases for V and 4 bases for J; bases not matched to a gene: 4. The CDR3 has 14 amino acids. The CDR3 nucleotides are TGTGCCAGCAGCCCTCGACAGGGTAATGAAAAACTGTTTTTT. This sequence encodes CASSPRQGNEKLFF.

This clone appeared a single time. The chain carries TRBV12-3 or TRBV12-4 and TRBJ2-1; D call uncertain. Trimming removed 2 bases from V and 7 bases from J, with 6 bases in between. This CDR3 is built from 12 residues. The CDR3 reads CASSLNGNEQFF. The CDR3 coding sequence is TGTGCCAGCAGTTTAAACGGTAATGAGCAGTTCTTC.

The chain joins TRBV5-4 to TRBJ2-1; 8 nucleotides line up with TRBD2. The CDR3 totals 19 residues. The ends lost 0 bases at V and 0 bases at J; junction bases unmatched: 11. Germline assignment: CDR1 SGHNT and CDR2 YYREEE (reference sequence). The CDR3 region is CASSLAAGLGGSSYNEQFF. In nucleotides, the CDR3 is TGTGCCAGCAGCTTGGCCGCGGGACTAGGGGGTTCCTCCTACAATGAGCAGTTCTTC.

This sequence joins TRBV5-8 and TRBJ1-2; a weak D match, TRBD1 (6 bases). The CDR3 runs to 12 residues. Trimming shortened V by 7 bases and J by 2 bases, and 9 bases separated the two germline ends. Germline assignment: CDR1 SGHTS and CDR2 YDEGEE. The CDR3 here is CASADRNYGYTF. The DNA of the CDR3 is TGTGCCAGCGCGGACAGAAACTATGGCTACACCTTC. Using reference TRBV5-8 and TRBJ1-2 for the parts outside the CDR3, the full variable domain is EAGVTQSPTHLIKTRGQQATLRCSPISGHTSVYWYQQALGLGLQFLLWYDEGEERNRGNFPPRFSGRQFPNYSSELNVNALELEDSALYLCASADRNYGYTFGSGTRLTVV.

The rearrangement uses TRBV11-3 and TRBJ2-3, with 11 bases identical to TRBD2. Germline CDR1 SGHNT, CDR2 YENEEA. The CDR3 contains 16 residues. Trimming cost V 6 bases and J 2 bases; bases outside gene matches: 7. CDR3 nucleotides: TGTGCCAGCAGGTCCGGGACTAGCGGCTCCACAGATACGCAGTATTTT. It encodes CASRSGTSGSTDTQYF. Full variable domain (missing parts from reference TRBV11-3 and TRBJ2-3): EAGVVQSPRYKIIEKKQPVAFWCNPISGHNTLYWYLQNLGQGPELLIRYENEEAVDDSQLPKDRFSAERLKGVDSTLKIQPAELGDSAVYLCASRSGTSGSTDTQYFGPGTRLTVL.

V and J are TRBV9 and TRBJ2-3; perhaps TRBD2 as D (7 bases). V was cut by 2 bases and J by 1 base, with 20 bases left in between. CDR1 is SGDLS and CDR2 is YYNGEE in the germline V gene. This CDR3 is 18 amino acids long. In nucleotides, the CDR3 is TGTGCCAGCAGCGTTCCCTCGAGGGGGGGCGAGGGCACAGATACGCAGTATTTT. Encoded protein: CASSVPSRGGEGTDTQYF.

This chain uses TRBV11-2 with TRBJ2-3, with D unclear. Germline V lookup: CDR1 SGHAT, CDR2 FQNNGV. CDR3 length: 14 residues. V lost 4 bases and J 2 bases, leaving 10 bases between the germline ends. CDR3 sequence: CASSSRPTTDTQYF. The CDR3 DNA sequence: TGTGCCAGCAGCTCTAGGCCTACCACAGATACGCAGTATTTT.

The rearrangement uses TRBV10-3 and TRBJ2-1; TRBD2 matches at 9 bases. Trimming cost V 10 bases and J 7 bases; bases outside gene matches: 11. CDR3 length equals 14 residues. The germline V gene has CDR1 ENHRY and CDR2 SYGVKD. The CDR3 DNA is TGTGCCACCAATAGCGGGAGTCGCGGGAATGAGCAGTTCTTC. Its translation is CATNSGSRGNEQFF.

The chain joins TRBV30 to TRBJ2-1, with D perhaps TRBD2 (6 bases). V lost 5 bases and J lost 2, with 13 bases in between. This CDR3 has 14 residues. Per germline, CDR1 GTSNPN and CDR2 SVGIG (reference sequence). The CDR3 region has the DNA TGTGCCTGGGGACGGCTAGCGACCTACAATGAGCAGTTCTTC. It translates to CAWGRLATYNEQFF.

The CDR3 coding sequence is TGCAGCGTAGGCGACAGGGGGCGCGGCGAGCAGTACTTC. Protein sequence: CSVGDRGRGEQYF. This sequence joins TRBV29-1 and TRBJ2-7; 10 nucleotides agree with TRBD1. Unmatched junction bases numbered 8, after V lost 6 bases and J lost 6 bases. The V gene's germline CDR1 is SQVTM and CDR2 ANQGSEA. The length of the CDR3 is 13 residues.

The gene calls are TRBV2 and TRBJ1-6; D possibly corresponds to TRBD1 (5 bases). The germline CDR1 and CDR2 sequences are SNHLY and FYNNEI. V was cut by 7 bases and J by 0 bases, with 13 bases left in between. CDR3 length: 16 amino acids. The CDR3 reads CASIGHRSSYNSPLHF. CDR3 DNA: TGTGCCAGCATTGGGCACAGGAGCTCCTATAATTCACCCCTCCACTTT.